The rows below give T cell receptor beta chains drawn from one sample of a study of blood T cell repertoires in COVID-19. The repertoire was sequenced with immunoSEQ multiplex PCR; TCRdb's copy has only in-frame clones and lacks some. This table holds about 220,000 clones, 86% found once. The sequenced sample was PBMCs or T cells enriched from blood (not recorded which). These receptors were taken from a woman aged 40 to 50 with acute COVID-19. CDR3s include the opening cysteine and the closing phenylalanine or tryptophan. The D gene is left open where the match is weak. The size field is filled for only some rows; it gives once, few, many or a size class.

V gene	J gene	D gene	clone size	CDR3 protein	CDR3 DNA
TRBV2	TRBJ1-5	.	.	CASSGSGGNQPQHF	TGTGCCAGCAGCGGATCAGGGGGCAATCAGCCCCAGCATTTT
TRBV28	TRBJ1-2	TRBD1	.	CASTTGALLYGYTF	TGTGCCAGCACCACAGGGGCCCTTCTCTATGGCTACACCTTC
TRBV5-1	TRBJ1-5	.	.	CASSLVSGVNQPQHF	TGCGCCAGCAGCTTGGTCTCCGGGGTAAATCAGCCCCAGCATTTT
TRBV27	TRBJ2-5	TRBD2	.	CASSSRGGQETQYF	TGTGCCAGCAGTTCGCGGGGGGGACAAGAGACCCAGTACTTC
TRBV29-1	TRBJ1-2	.	.	CSVEGQGREGYTF	TGCAGCGTTGAAGGGCAGGGAAGAGAGGGCTACACCTTC
TRBV29-1	TRBJ1-2	.	.	CSVEDMWSYGYTF	TGCAGCGTTGAAGATATGTGGAGCTATGGCTACACCTTC
TRBV30	TRBJ1-2	TRBD1	few	CAWSITGTGAPLGSGYTF	TGTGCCTGGAGTATCACCGGGACAGGGGCACCTCTCGGTTCTGGCTACACCTTC
TRBV6-2/TRBV6-3	TRBJ1-5	.	.	CASSSVNQPQHF	TGTGCCAGCAGTTCGGTAAATCAGCCCCAGCATTTT
TRBV18	TRBJ1-2	.	.	CASSPPSVGYGYTF	TGTGCCAGCTCACCACCGAGCGTCGGGTATGGCTACACCTTC
TRBV19	TRBJ1-5	TRBD1	once	CASMGRGQAGALNQPQHF	TGTGCCAGTATGGGCAGGGGACAGGCTGGGGCCCTAAATCAGCCCCAGCATTTT
TRBV5-1	TRBJ1-1	.	few	CASSLFGVNTEAFF	TGCGCCAGCAGCTTGTTCGGGGTGAACACTGAAGCTTTCTTT
TRBV19	TRBJ2-7	TRBD1	.	CASSIGPGQGYEQYF	TGTGCCAGTAGTATCGGACCGGGACAGGGATATGAGCAGTACTTC
TRBV9	TRBJ1-5	TRBD1	.	CASSVEDAGGQPQHF	TGTGCCAGCAGCGTAGAGGATGCAGGGGGTCAGCCCCAGCATTTT
TRBV9	TRBJ2-1	.	.	CASSIRVADHERGGEQFF	TGTGCCAGCAGCATACGAGTAGCGGACCACGAAAGGGGGGGGGAGCAGTTCTTC
TRBV7-3	TRBJ1-1	.	.	CASSSGGPGTEAFF	TGTGCCAGCAGCTCCGGTGGCCCAGGCACTGAAGCTTTCTTT
TRBV28	TRBJ1-1	.	many	CASSFSAARAFF	TGTGCCAGCAGTTTCTCTGCGGCTCGGGCTTTCTTT
TRBV7-2	TRBJ2-2	.	.	CASSLYTGELFF	TGTGCCAGCAGCCTATACACCGGGGAGCTGTTTTTT
TRBV5-5	TRBJ2-6	.	.	CASSLGRSGANVLTF	TGTGCCAGCAGCTTGGGGAGATCTGGGGCCAACGTCCTGACTTTC
TRBV9	TRBJ2-1	.	.	CASSVRTSTSSYNEQFF	TGTGCCAGCAGCGTAAGAACCTCAACCAGCTCCTACAATGAGCAGTTCTTC
TRBV11-1	TRBJ1-1	TRBD1	.	CASSQTTGVTEAFF	TGTGCCAGCAGCCAAACGACAGGGGTCACTGAAGCTTTCTTT
TRBV2	TRBJ1-2	.	.	CARRAPSRGSRGYTF	TGTGCCAGACGGGCCCCCTCAAGGGGTTCCCGGGGCTACACCTTC
TRBV30	TRBJ1-2	.	.	CAWRGNGGLWGYTF	TGTGCCTGGAGGGGAAACGGGGGGCTATGGGGCTACACCTTC
TRBV11-3	TRBJ2-3	.	.	CASSFPSTDTQYF	TGTGCCAGCAGCTTCCCGAGCACAGATACGCAGTATTTT
TRBV15	TRBJ1-2	.	.	CATSRMGGLYGYTF	TGTGCCACCAGCAGGATGGGGGGTCTTTATGGCTACACCTTC
TRBV5-4	TRBJ1-2	TRBD1	.	CASSLKGADYGYTF	TGTGCCAGCAGCTTGAAGGGGGCAGACTATGGCTACACCTTC
TRBV5-1	TRBJ1-1	.	once	CASSNLQGGTEAFF	TGCGCCAGCAGCAACTTACAGGGCGGCACTGAAGCTTTCTTT
TRBV5-1	TRBJ2-1	.	.	CASSSSSAGPSYNEQFF	TGCGCCAGCAGCTCATCCTCTGCGGGACCCTCCTACAATGAGCAGTTCTTC
TRBV2	TRBJ1-1	.	.	CASTGTGGTEAFF	TGTGCCAGCACCGGGACGGGGGGCACTGAAGCTTTCTTT
TRBV6-5	TRBJ2-3	TRBD2	once	CASRPGGGADTQYF	TGTGCCAGCAGGCCGGGCGGGGGAGCAGATACGCAGTATTTT
TRBV7-8	TRBJ2-2	TRBD1	.	CASSGRQGNGELFF	TGTGCCAGCAGCGGACGACAGGGGAACGGGGAGCTGTTTTTT
TRBV4-1	TRBJ2-3	TRBD2	.	CASSQATSRSTDTQYF	TGCGCCAGCAGCCAAGCGACTAGCCGAAGCACAGATACGCAGTATTTT
TRBV6-2/TRBV6-3	TRBJ2-5	TRBD2	.	CASSNPGLEETQYF	TGTGCCAGCAGTAATCCGGGACTAGAAGAGACCCAGTACTTC
TRBV5-8	TRBJ1-1	.	.	CASSLAQGYTEAFF	TGTGCCAGCAGCTTAGCACAGGGTTACACTGAAGCTTTCTTT
TRBV2	TRBJ2-2	.	.	CASRGQGGTGELFF	TGTGCCAGCAGGGGGCAGGGGGGCACCGGGGAGCTGTTTTTT
TRBV27	TRBJ1-4	TRBD1	.	CASGRQGATNEKLFF	TGTGCCAGCGGACGACAGGGCGCAACTAATGAAAAACTGTTTTTT
TRBV7-2	TRBJ2-5	TRBD2	.	CASSLAASGAETQYF	TGTGCCAGCAGCTTAGCCGCTAGCGGGGCAGAGACCCAGTACTTC
TRBV11-2	TRBJ1-1	.	.	CASSQQVNTEAFF	TGTGCCAGCAGCCAACAGGTGAACACTGAAGCTTTCTTT
TRBV20-1	TRBJ1-1	TRBD1	.	CSATGGAEAFF	TGCAGTGCTACAGGGGGCGCTGAAGCTTTCTTT
TRBV18	TRBJ2-1	TRBD1	.	CASSRVGQGWNEQFF	TGTGCCAGCTCCAGGGTAGGACAGGGATGGAATGAGCAGTTCTTC
TRBV19	TRBJ1-2	TRBD1	.	CASSGQGQGVFYGYTF	TGTGCCAGTAGTGGACAGGGACAGGGGGTATTCTATGGCTACACCTTC
TRBV29-1	TRBJ1-1	.	.	CSARGGNTEAFF	TGCAGCGCCCGGGGGGGGAACACTGAAGCTTTCTTT
TRBV14	TRBJ2-1	TRBD1	.	CASSHRDSNEQFF	TGTGCCAGCAGCCACCGGGACAGCAATGAGCAGTTCTTC
TRBV5-4	TRBJ2-3	TRBD2	.	CASSLRFSGDSDTQYF	TGTGCCAGCAGCTTGAGGTTTAGCGGGGACTCAGATACGCAGTATTTT
TRBV9	TRBJ1-6	TRBD1	.	CASSVDRGLNSPLHF	TGTGCCAGCAGCGTCGACAGGGGGCTGAATTCACCCCTCCACTTT
TRBV7-3	TRBJ1-1	TRBD1	.	CASSLTGTALNTEAFF	TGTGCCAGCAGCTTAACGGGGACAGCTTTGAACACTGAAGCTTTCTTT
TRBV3-1/TRBV3-2	TRBJ2-2	TRBD2	.	CASSLAGNTGELFF	TGTGCCAGCAGCCTAGCGGGGAACACCGGGGAGCTGTTTTTT